The clone carrying this TCR beta chain appeared many times. The data belong to a study of Graves' ophthalmopathy and Graves' hyperthyroidism. The germline CDR1 and CDR2 sequences are MNHNS and SASEGT. The germline V and J ends were trimmed by 5 bases and 5 bases, with 16 bases remaining between them. CDR3 length: 14 residues. TCR beta CDR3 amplification used RNA transcripts. Amplification began with first-round RT-PCR using HTBI primers, then second-round multiplex PCR was performed. TCRdb recomputed calls from the multiplex PCR reads with MiXCR, one row per CDR3 protein. The table lists 350,000 or so distinct CDR3 sequences, under 20% of them singletons, with around 12% in the top ten. Exclusion covered patients with other autoimmune diseases or uncontrolled infections (as well as pregnancy or lactation). PBMCs were isolated from a 10 ml sample of fresh peripheral blood.

This chain links TRBV6-1 with TRBJ2-7, with a tentative D call TRBD2 (5 bases). This receptor was obtained from an adult man with Graves' ophthalmopathy. Sequencing was performed on peripheral blood. The CDR3 spells CASSTAGETNEQYF. CDR3 in DNA: TGTGCCAGCAGTACGGCCGGGGAGACCAACGAGCAGTACTTC.